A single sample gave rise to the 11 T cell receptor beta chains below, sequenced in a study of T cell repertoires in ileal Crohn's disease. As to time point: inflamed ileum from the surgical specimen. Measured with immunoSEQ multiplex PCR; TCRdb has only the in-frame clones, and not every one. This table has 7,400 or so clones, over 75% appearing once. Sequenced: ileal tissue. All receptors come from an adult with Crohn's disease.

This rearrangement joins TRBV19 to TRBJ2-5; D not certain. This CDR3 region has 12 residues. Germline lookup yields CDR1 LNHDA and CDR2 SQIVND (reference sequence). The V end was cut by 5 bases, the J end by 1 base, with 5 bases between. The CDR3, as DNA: TGTGCCAGTAGTCCATTCCAAGAGACCCAGTACTTC. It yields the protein CASSPFQETQYF. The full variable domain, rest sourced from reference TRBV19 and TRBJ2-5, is DGGITQSPKYLFRKEGQNVTLSCEQNLNHDAMYWYRQDPGQGLRLIYYSQIVNDFQKGDIAEGYSVSREKKESFPLTVTSAQKNPTAFYLCASSPFQETQYFGPGTRLLVL.

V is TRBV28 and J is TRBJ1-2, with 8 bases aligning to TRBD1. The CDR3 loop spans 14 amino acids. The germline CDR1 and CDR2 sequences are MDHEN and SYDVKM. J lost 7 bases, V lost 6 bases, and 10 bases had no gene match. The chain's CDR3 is CASSPVRQGSGYTF. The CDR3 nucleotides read TGTGCCAGCAGCCCAGTTAGACAGGGGTCTGGCTACACCTTC.

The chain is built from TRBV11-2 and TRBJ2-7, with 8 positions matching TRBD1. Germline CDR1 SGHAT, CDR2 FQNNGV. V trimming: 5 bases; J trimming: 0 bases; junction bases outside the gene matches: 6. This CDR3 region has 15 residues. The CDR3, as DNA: TGTGCCAGCAGCCCCGGGACAGGCCTCTCCTACGAGCAGTACTTC. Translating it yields CASSPGTGLSYEQYF.

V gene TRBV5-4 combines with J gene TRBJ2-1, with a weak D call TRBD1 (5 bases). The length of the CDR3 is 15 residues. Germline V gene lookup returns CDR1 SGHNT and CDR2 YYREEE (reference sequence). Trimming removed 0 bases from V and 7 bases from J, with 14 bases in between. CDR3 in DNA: TGTGCCAGCAGCTTGGCTGTTCAGGGAAGGAATGAGCAGTTCTTC. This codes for CASSLAVQGRNEQFF.

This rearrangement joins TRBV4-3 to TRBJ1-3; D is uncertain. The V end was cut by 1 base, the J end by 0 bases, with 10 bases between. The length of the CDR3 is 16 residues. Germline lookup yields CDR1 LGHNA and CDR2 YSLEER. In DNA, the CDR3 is TGCGCCAGCAGCCAAGGGGTAAAGGGCTCTGGAAACACCATATATTTT. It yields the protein CASSQGVKGSGNTIYF.

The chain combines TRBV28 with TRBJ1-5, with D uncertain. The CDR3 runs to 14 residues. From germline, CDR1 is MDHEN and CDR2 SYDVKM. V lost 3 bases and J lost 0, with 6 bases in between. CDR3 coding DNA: TGTGCCAGCAGTTTCCAGATTAGCAATCAGCCCCAGCATTTT. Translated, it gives CASSFQISNQPQHF.

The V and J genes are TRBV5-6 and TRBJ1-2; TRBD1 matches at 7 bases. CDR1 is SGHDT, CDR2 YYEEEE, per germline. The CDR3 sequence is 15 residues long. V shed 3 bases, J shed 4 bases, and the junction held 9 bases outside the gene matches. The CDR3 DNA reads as TGTGCCAGCAGCTGGTACTTACGGGACAGCTATGGCTACACCTTC. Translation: CASSWYLRDSYGYTF.

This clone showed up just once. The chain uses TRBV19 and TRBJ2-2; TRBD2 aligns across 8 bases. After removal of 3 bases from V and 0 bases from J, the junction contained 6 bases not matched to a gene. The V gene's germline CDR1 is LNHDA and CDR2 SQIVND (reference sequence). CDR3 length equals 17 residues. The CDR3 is CASSIMAGGANTGELFF. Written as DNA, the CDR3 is TGTGCCAGTAGTATTATGGCGGGGGGTGCGAACACCGGGGAGCTGTTTTTT.

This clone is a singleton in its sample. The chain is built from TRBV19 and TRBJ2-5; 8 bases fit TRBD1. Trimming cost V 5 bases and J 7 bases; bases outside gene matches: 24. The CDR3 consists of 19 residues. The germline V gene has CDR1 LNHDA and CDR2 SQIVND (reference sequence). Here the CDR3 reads CASSPNRQGILVSEGTQYF. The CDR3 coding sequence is TGTGCCAGTAGTCCCAACCGACAGGGGATTCTGGTTTCTGAAGGGACCCAGTACTTC.

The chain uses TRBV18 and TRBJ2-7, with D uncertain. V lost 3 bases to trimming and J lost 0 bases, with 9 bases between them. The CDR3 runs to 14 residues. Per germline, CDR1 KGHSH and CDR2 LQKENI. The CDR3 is CASSPLPDSYEQYF. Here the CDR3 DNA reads TGTGCCAGCTCACCGCTTCCGGACTCCTACGAGCAGTACTTC.

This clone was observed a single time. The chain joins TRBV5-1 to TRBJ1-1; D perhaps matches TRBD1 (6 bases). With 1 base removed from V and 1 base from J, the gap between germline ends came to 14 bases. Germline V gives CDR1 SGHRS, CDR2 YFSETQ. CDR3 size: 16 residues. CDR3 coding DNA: TGCGCCAGCAGCTTGTTCTCTCAGGGGAAGAACACTGAAGCTTTCTTT. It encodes CASSLFSQGKNTEAFF.